These 17 T cell receptor beta chains were all obtained from the same sample, sequenced in a study of cytomegalovirus exposure and HLA in healthy donors. Assay: immunoSEQ multiplex PCR; the TCRdb copy retains only in-frame clones and omits some. This table has 120,000 to 150,000 clones, about 88% appearing once. The sequenced material came from PBMCs. Receptors originate from a woman aged 18 to 35 in good health and CMV-seropositive.

This clone has just one count. V is TRBV10-3 and J is TRBJ2-7; 8 bases are a match to TRBD2. Losses at the gene ends were 8 bases for V and 5 bases for J; bases not matched to a gene: 8. There are 13 residues in the CDR3. Germline CDR1 is ENHRY and CDR2 is SYGVKD. This CDR3 is CAISREGRDEQYF. The CDR3 DNA follows: TGTGCCATCTCTCGGGAGGGCCGCGACGAGCAGTACTTC.

This clone was picked up one time. The CDR3 loop reads CASSSGQVTDTQYF. DNA of the CDR3: TGTGCCAGCTCTTCGGGACAGGTGACAGATACGCAGTATTTT. The rearrangement joins TRBV18 to TRBJ2-3, with TRBD1 matching over 8 bases. The CDR3 contains 14 residues. The V and J ends lost 6 bases and 3 bases, in that order; junction bases with no gene match: 5. The germline CDR1 and CDR2 sequences are KGHSH and LQKENI.

This clone was observed once. The chain combines TRBV11-3 with TRBJ1-4; possibly TRBD1 for D (6 bases). Trimming took 5 bases from V and 10 from J, leaving 17 bases between them. CDR1 is SGHNT, CDR2 YENEEA, per germline. This CDR3 spans 14 amino acids. CDR3 amino acids: CASSLTRGSGKLFF. In nucleotides, the CDR3 is TGTGCCAGCAGCCTCACTAGGGGGTCCGGAAAACTGTTTTTT.

The chain combines TRBV6-5 with TRBJ2-7; 8 positions match TRBD2. In germline, CDR1 is MNHEY, CDR2 SVGAGI. The CDR3 runs to 15 residues. With 4 bases clipped from V and 5 bases from J, the junction kept 10 bases outside the gene matches. Written as DNA, the CDR3 is TGTGCCAGCAGTTCATCAAGCGGGAGCTACCACGAGCAGTACTTC. Translation: CASSSSSGSYHEQYF.

This chain connects TRBV19 to TRBJ1-2, with 7 bases fitting TRBD1. Losses at the gene ends were 4 bases for V and 8 bases for J; bases not matched to a gene: 7. Per the germline V gene, CDR1 is LNHDA and CDR2 is SQIVND (reference sequence). The CDR3 runs to 13 residues. The CDR3 DNA follows: TGTGCCAGTAGTACCGATCCGACAGGGGGCTACACCTTC. Residues: CASSTDPTGGYTF.

This clone was counted once. The gene calls are TRBV27 and TRBJ1-2; TRBD1 matches at 7 bases. Germline trimming cut 6 bases from V and 5 bases from J; bases unmatched to any gene: 9. Germline V lookup: CDR1 MNHEY, CDR2 SMNVEV (reference sequence). The CDR3 extends over 14 amino acids. CDR3 region: CASRLGGGGYGYTF. CDR3 DNA sequence: TGTGCCAGCAGACTAGGGGGCGGGGGGTATGGCTACACCTTC.

The chain joins TRBV6-5 to TRBJ1-5; D perhaps matches TRBD1 (5 bases). Germline CDR1 and CDR2: MNHEY and SVGAGI. The CDR3 length is 13 residues. V was trimmed by 8 bases and J by 7 bases, leaving 15 bases between them. The CDR3 spells CASRRGGGQPQHF. For the CDR3, the DNA is TGTGCCAGCCGCCGTGGGGGAGGGCAGCCCCAGCATTTT.

This chain joins TRBV14 and TRBJ2-1; D possibly corresponds to TRBD2 (5 bases). This CDR3 comprises 15 residues. Germline V gene data show CDR1 as SGHDN and CDR2 as FVKESK. The V end lost 7 bases, the J end lost 6 bases, and 19 bases lay between the germline ends. CDR3 DNA: TGTGCCAGCACCCCCCCAGGACTCCCTGCCAATGAGCAGTTCTTC. Translating gives CASTPPGLPANEQFF.

This chain links TRBV28 with TRBJ1-5; maybe TRBD1 (5 bases). V lost 3 bases to trimming and J lost 4 bases, with 16 bases between them. This CDR3 is built from 16 residues. Germline V gene sequence: CDR1 MDHEN, CDR2 SYDVKM. The CDR3 loop reads CASSLVRGVPNQPQHF. The CDR3 DNA is TGTGCCAGCAGTTTGGTGCGGGGGGTTCCTAATCAGCCCCAGCATTTT.

DNA of the CDR3: TGTGCCAGCAGCCAAGAAGGTCTGGGACAATACGAGCAGTACTTC. This gives the protein CASSQEGLGQYEQYF. The chain joins TRBV4-2 to TRBJ2-7; D is perhaps TRBD1 (6 bases). The V gene's germline CDR1 is LGHNA and CDR2 YNFKEQ. Trimming removed 0 bases at V and 4 bases at J, with 13 bases between. The CDR3 spans 15 residues.

The chain uses TRBV4-2 and TRBJ1-2, with D hard to call. V lost 0 bases and J 7 bases, leaving 12 bases between the germline ends. This CDR3 is built from 14 residues. Per the germline V gene, CDR1 is LGHNA and CDR2 is YNFKEQ. Here the CDR3 reads CASSQDSRESGYTF. In nucleotides, the CDR3 is TGTGCCAGCAGCCAAGATTCTCGGGAAAGTGGCTACACCTTC.

This clone was counted once. The CDR3 DNA reads as TGTGCCAGCAGTAGGTTTGCGGGTTCGAACACCGGGGAGCTGTTTTTT. Amino acids: CASSRFAGSNTGELFF. The chain carries TRBV28 and TRBJ2-2; D is possibly TRBD2 (5 bases). The CDR3 has 16 residues. Germline lookup yields CDR1 MDHEN and CDR2 SYDVKM. V was cut by 5 bases and J by 0 bases, with 13 bases left in between.

V and J are TRBV28 and TRBJ1-2, with a possible D match to TRBD1 (6 bases). Trimming removed 2 bases at V and 3 bases at J, with 10 bases between. From germline, CDR1 is MDHEN and CDR2 SYDVKM. The CDR3 runs 14 residues. The DNA of the CDR3 is TGTGCCAGCAGTTTAGGGGGCGCGGACTATGGCTACACCTTC. It codes for CASSLGGADYGYTF.

The rearrangement uses TRBV11-3 and TRBJ1-1; TRBD1 aligns across 8 bases. J lost 3 bases, V lost 5 bases, and 8 bases had no gene match. The CDR3 contains 15 residues. Germline V gene sequence: CDR1 SGHNT, CDR2 YENEEA. CDR3 DNA sequence: TGTGCCAGCAGCCCCGCGGCAGGGGGCTACACTGAAGCTTTCTTT. This sequence encodes CASSPAAGGYTEAFF.

The chain is built from TRBV6-5 and TRBJ2-3, with 7 nucleotides matching TRBD2. This CDR3 region has 15 residues. Germline V CDR1 and CDR2: MNHEY, SVGAGI. Losses at the gene ends were 3 bases for V and 5 bases for J; bases not matched to a gene: 8. The CDR3 region is CASSYIGGRGDTQYF. CDR3 nucleotide sequence: TGTGCCAGCAGTTATATAGGCGGGAGAGGAGATACGCAGTATTTT.

The gene calls are TRBV10-3 and TRBJ2-7; 7 nucleotides agree with TRBD2. The CDR3 has 13 residues. V lost 6 bases and J lost 3; bases outside the gene matches: 5. CDR1 ENHRY and CDR2 SYGVKD come from the germline V gene. The CDR3: CAISEGTNYEQYF. The CDR3 DNA follows: TGTGCCATCAGCGAGGGGACTAACTACGAGCAGTACTTC.

This chain uses TRBV7-9 with TRBJ2-7; 7 positions agree with TRBD2. With 5 bases clipped from V and 0 bases from J, the junction kept 7 bases outside the gene matches. In germline, CDR1 is SEHNR, CDR2 FQNEAQ (reference sequence). The CDR3 loop spans 15 amino acids. In DNA, the CDR3 is TGTGCCAGCAGCACCGCTAGCGGAACCTCCTACGAGCAGTACTTC. Its protein product is CASSTASGTSYEQYF.